The subject of this entry is one T cell receptor beta chain. Its antigen is unknown. Base-call qualities are not available, and no considerably larger clone is one nucleotide away. The data originate from a study of blood T cell repertoires in COVID-19 (TCRdb year 2020). Turning to the overall study: Samples from collaborators originated in the United States, Italy and Spain and spanned both the acute and convalescent phases of COVID-19. The prospective study material was composed of cDNA or gDNA derived from T cells, B-cell-depleted T cells, or PBMCs. Deeply sampled blood TCRbeta repertoires from subjects exposed to, actively infected with, or recovered from COVID-19 were included in the dataset. The repertoires were released in a freely available public database intended as a resource for research on the immune response to SARS-CoV-2. Samples came from the ongoing ImmuneRACE study (first 160 participants) plus 1,254 subjects from 6 global collaborators. Sample metadata almost always included a de-identified subject ID, COVID-19 status, age in years and sex. Where available, HLA class I and class II types were taken from metadata supplied by the sample provider and were not determined by assay-based typing.

The investigation overall reported the following: Clinical and demographic metadata were provided uncurated, with the amount varying by source and participant.

TCRbeta CDR3 regions were amplified from genomic DNA using the immunoSEQ Assay, a bias-controlled multiplex PCR. Regarding the original processing steps: The number of nucleated cells in each sample was estimated from the amplification of reference gene primers within the assay. To quantify the absolute abundance of each unique TCRbeta CDR3 rearrangement, sequence reads were collapsed and filtered. For each sample, productive Simpson clonality was calculated as the square root of Simpson's diversity index over productive rearrangements. Sourced from immuneACCESS, this table was stored by TCRdb with only in-frame sequences that have V and J called. A share of the clones is absent; for the studies checked, an unresolved V gene accounts for under half, and the remainder has no known explanation. The V and J calls and clone size were taken over from that table, and D and trimming were inferred from the DNA. This sample gives 80,000 to 130,000 clones in total; approximately 89% of them show up just once. Of the sample, about 1% is held by the ten largest clones.

Collaborating institutions collected whole blood in K2EDTA tubes following their own protocols. For TCRbeta analysis, collaborators shipped samples in one of three forms: frozen whole blood, isolated PBMCs, or DNA extracted from either of those sample types. V is pruned by 4 bases and J by 8 bases, leaving 3 bases of the junction without a gene match. The CDR3 runs 13 residues from the cysteine to the phenylalanine. Only CDR3 DNA is held: 39 bases, read in frame from base 1. CDR1 is given as SQVTM and CDR2 as ANQGSEA, both from the germline V gene. This receptor was identified in a man aged 60 to 69 with acute or convalescent COVID-19. This chain joins TRBV29-1 to TRBJ2-1; 12 central nucleotides agree with TRBD2. The sequenced sample consisted of peripheral blood. The base sequence is TGCAGCGTTGTTCTAGCGGGAGGGCATGAGCAGTTCTTC. It is translated as CSVVLAGGHEQFF.